This T cell receptor (beta chain) appears in the sequencing data of a study of post-analysis software for immune sequencing data. Broader study findings: Relative to controls, patients with multiple sclerosis showed significantly lower normalized Chao1 diversity. The study found TRBV5-6, TRBV5-1 and TRBV20-1 among about five TRBV segments more frequent in patients than controls.

Note on this clonotype: What it binds is unknown.

Each TCR beta cDNA library carried unique molecular identifiers. Via MiXCR, TCRdb re-called the PCR reads, giving one row per CDR3 protein. This sample yields under 650,000 distinct CDR3 sequences, of which about 44% are seen a single time; around 1.7% belongs to the top ten. Trimming cost V 3 bases and J 8 bases, with 14 bases left between them. This CDR3 comprises 14 residues. The germline V gene encodes CDR1 DFQATT and CDR2 SNEGSKA (reference sequence). The receptor comes from a girl between 10 and 17 years old with multiple sclerosis. Sample: blood. The chain has TRBV20-1 and TRBJ1-6; TRBD1 might be the D (5 bases). The CDR3 DNA sequence: TGCAGTGCTAGGAGGGACGTAGGGGATTCACCCCTCCACTTT. It is translated as CSARRDVGDSPLHF.